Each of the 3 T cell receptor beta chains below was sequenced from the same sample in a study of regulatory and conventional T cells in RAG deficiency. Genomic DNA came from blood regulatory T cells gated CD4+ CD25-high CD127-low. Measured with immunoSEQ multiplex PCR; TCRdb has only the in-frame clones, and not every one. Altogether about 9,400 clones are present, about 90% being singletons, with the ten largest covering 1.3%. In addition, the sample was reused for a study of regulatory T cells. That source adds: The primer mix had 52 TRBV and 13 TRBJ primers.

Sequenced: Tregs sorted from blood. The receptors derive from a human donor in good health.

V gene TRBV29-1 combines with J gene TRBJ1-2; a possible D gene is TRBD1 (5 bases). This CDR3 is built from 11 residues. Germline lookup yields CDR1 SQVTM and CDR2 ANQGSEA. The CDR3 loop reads CISEEGSGYTF. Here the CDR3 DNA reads TGCATTTCAGAAGAGGGGTCTGGCTACACCTTC.

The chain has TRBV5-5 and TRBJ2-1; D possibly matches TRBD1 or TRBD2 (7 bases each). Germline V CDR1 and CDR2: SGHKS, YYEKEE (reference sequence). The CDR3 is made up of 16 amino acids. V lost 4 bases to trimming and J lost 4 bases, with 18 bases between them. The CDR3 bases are TGTGCCAGCAGCCAGGGGGGTGCTAGCGGTTACAATGAGCAGTTCTTC. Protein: CASSQGGASGYNEQFF.

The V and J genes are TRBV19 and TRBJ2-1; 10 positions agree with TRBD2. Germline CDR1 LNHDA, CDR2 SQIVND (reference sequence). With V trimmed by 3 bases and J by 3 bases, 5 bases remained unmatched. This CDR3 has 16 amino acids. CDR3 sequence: CASSIRTSGLYNEQFF. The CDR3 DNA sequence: TGTGCCAGTAGTATCCGGACTAGCGGTCTCTACAATGAGCAGTTCTTC.